These 2 T cell receptor beta chains originate from one sample sequenced in a study of blood T cells in healthy people across ages. The use of a sample-barcoded 5' primer and a J-beta primer mix characterized a second PCR of roughly 6 to 12 cycles. Via MiXCR, TCRdb re-called the 5' RACE reads, giving one row per CDR3 protein. The table records about 670,000 distinct CDR3 sequences, roughly half of them present only once. Material for sequencing was blood. The receptors were sampled from a woman aged 80 or over in good health.

This clonotype was picked up many times. Since a much larger clone is just one base distant, this may be a read error. In nucleotides, the CDR3 is TGTGCCAGCGGGGACAGAGGCTATAAGGTCTATGGCTGCACCTTC. Translated: CASGDRGYKVYGCTF. The chain is built from TRBV6-6 and TRBJ1-2, with 7 bases that match TRBD1. The CDR3 has 15 amino acids. Germline CDR1 reads MNHNY; CDR2 reads SVGAGI (reference sequence).

The rearrangement links TRBV3-1 to TRBJ1-1, with 9 bases identical to TRBD1. Germline CDR1 reads LGHDT; CDR2 reads YNNKEL (reference sequence). The CDR3 totals 15 residues. V dropped 4 bases and J dropped 5; count of bases not matched to a gene: 8. CDR3 sequence (DNA): TGTGCCAGCAGCCGCACACAGGGGGCGAGGACTGAAGCTTTCTTT. Translated: CASSRTQGARTEAFF.